This TCR beta chain was captured by sequencing in a study of blood T cell repertoires in COVID-19. On the study more broadly: The analysed material was cDNA or gDNA that came from T cells, B-cell-depleted T cells, or PBMCs.

Trimming stripped 4 bases from V and 1 base from J, with 11 bases between. This CDR3 has 15 residues. CDR1 SGHDN and CDR2 FVKESK come from the germline V gene. Original handling: From reference gene primer amplification, estimates of nucleated cell counts were derived. The protocol was immunoSEQ multiplex PCR, while the TCRdb copy is restricted to in-frame clones and leaves out a portion. V and J calls and clone size come straight from that table; D and trimming were deduced from the DNA. Seen here are approximately 170,000 clones, roughly 80% observed once, and the top ten hold more than 7.5%. The Seattle patients, enrolled during active infection, were followed longitudinally.

This clonotype was sampled from a woman in her 70s with COVID-19, enrolled during active disease. The sequencing input was peripheral blood. The gene calls are TRBV14 and TRBJ2-4; the D gene is possibly TRBD2 (5 bases). The CDR3 nucleotides read TGTGCCAGCAGCCCGATCGGGGTGGCCAAAAACATTCAGTACTTC. This encodes CASSPIGVAKNIQYF. The full variable domain, with the rest looked up from reference TRBV14 and TRBJ2-4, is EAGVTQFPSHSVIEKGQTVTLRCDPISGHDNLYWYRRVMGKEIKFLLHFVKESKQDESGMPNNRFLAERTGGTYSTLKVQPAELEDSGVYFCASSPIGVAKNIQYFGAGTRLSVL.